The TCR beta chain under discussion was sequenced for a study of T-cell memory formation after mild COVID-19. Germline lookup yields CDR1 MNHEY and CDR2 SVGAGI. V was cut by 0 bases and J by 7 bases, with 12 bases left in between. The CDR3 spans 15 residues. A 5'RACE reaction primed in the constant segment made cDNA libraries of TCR alpha and TCR beta, and these carried sample barcodes and UMIs. TCRdb re-analysed the 5' RACE reads in MiXCR, keeping a single row per CDR3 protein. The profile shows about 420,000 distinct CDR3 sequences, 20% to 30% of them singletons. This clonotype was detected a few times.

This receptor was obtained from an adult woman who had mild COVID-19 (a few samples of this study predate the infection). Cell type and time point are not known. The chain has TRBV6-5 and TRBJ2-2, with D unresolved. Sequenced sample: PBMCs or a T cell subset sorted from them (not recorded which). CDR3 region: CASSYSSLAFGELFF. The DNA of the CDR3 is TGTGCCAGCAGTTACTCATCCCTCGCGTTCGGGGAGCTGTTTTTT.